The 15 T cell receptor beta chains presented below share a single source sample, sequenced in a study of CD8 T cells in Susac syndrome. Reverse transcription of roughly 0.5 to 1 ug RNA used random hexamers. TCRdb reanalysed the immunoSEQ multiplex PCR reads using MiXCR and keeps one entry per CDR3 protein. Altogether roughly 100,000 distinct CDR3 sequences are present, around 96% being singletons, with the ten largest covering 0.55% to 0.8%. The material sequenced was CD8+ T cells from PBMCs. The receptors shown here come from a human donor with Susac syndrome.

The rearrangement uses TRBV30 and TRBJ1-1; 7 nucleotides line up with TRBD1. V was clipped by 1 base and J by 8 bases; unmatched bases: 7. Looked up from germline, CDR1 is GTSNPN and CDR2 is SVGIG (reference sequence). This CDR3 has 13 residues. This CDR3 reads CAWSANRDREAFF. CDR3 nucleotide sequence: TGTGCCTGGAGTGCGAACCGGGACAGAGAAGCTTTCTTT.

The chain is built from TRBV4-1 and TRBJ1-2; no clear D. CDR3 length: 15 residues. Germline values: CDR1 MGHRA, CDR2 YSYEKL. V was cut by 0 bases and J by 0 bases, with 8 bases left in between. Here the CDR3 DNA reads TGCGCCAGCAGCCAAGAGGGGAATTCTAACTATGGCTACACCTTC. Protein: CASSQEGNSNYGYTF.

This chain links TRBV6-2 or TRBV6-3 with TRBJ1-5; D remains ambiguous. Germline values: CDR1 MNHEY, CDR2 SVGEGT. Trimming cost V 6 bases and J 0 bases, with 6 bases left between them. This CDR3 is 13 amino acids long. The CDR3 nucleotides are TGTGCCAGCAGGAAAAGTAGCAATCAGCCCCAGCATTTT. Its protein product is CASRKSSNQPQHF.

This clonotype was recorded only once. The J gene is TRBJ1-3, the V gene TRBV30; D unresolved. V was shortened by 4 bases and J by 3 bases, with 13 bases between the two germline ends. The CDR3 spans 14 residues. CDR1 and CDR2 from the germline V gene are GTSNPN and SVGIG (reference sequence). CDR3 nucleotide sequence: TGTGCCTGGACCTTGAGAGGAATTGGAAACACCATATATTTT. The encoded protein is CAWTLRGIGNTIYF.

The chain joins TRBV7-9 to TRBJ2-3; 7 bases match TRBD2. V lost 8 bases, J lost 3 bases, and 5 bases stayed unmatched. CDR3 length: 13 amino acids. Per the germline V gene, CDR1 is SEHNR and CDR2 is FQNEAQ (reference sequence). The CDR3, as DNA: TGTGCCAGCCTTCCCGGGGGGACAGATACGCAGTATTTT. The encoded protein is CASLPGGTDTQYF.

The rearrangement joins TRBV6-6 to TRBJ2-6; D remains ambiguous. CDR3 length equals 14 residues. Trimming pared 7 bases from V and 4 bases from J, leaving 11 bases between. Germline CDR1 MNHNY, CDR2 SVGAGI (reference sequence). The CDR3 nucleotides are TGTGCCAGCACATCGTTTGGCGGGGCCAACGTCCTGACTTTC. Residues: CASTSFGGANVLTF.

The gene calls are TRBV12-3 or TRBV12-4 and TRBJ1-1; maybe TRBD1 (5 bases). The V gene lost 7 bases and the J gene lost 4 bases, with 19 bases spanning the gap. This CDR3 spans 15 amino acids. DNA for the CDR3: TGTGCCAGCAATCCGCCCGCAGGGAGACGCACTGAAGCTTTCTTT. Amino acid sequence: CASNPPAGRRTEAFF.

V gene TRBV29-1 combines with J gene TRBJ1-2, with TRBD1 identical over 9 bases. Trimming removed 6 bases from V and 6 bases from J; junction bases left unmatched: 5. Germline V gene lookup returns CDR1 SQVTM and CDR2 ANQGSEA. This CDR3 spans 12 amino acids. CDR3 region: CSVGQGWDGYTF. The CDR3 coding sequence is TGCAGCGTGGGACAGGGATGGGATGGCTACACCTTC.

The V and J genes are TRBV20-1 and TRBJ2-5, with D tentatively TRBD1 (5 bases). The CDR3 runs to 13 residues. Germline V CDR1 and CDR2: DFQATT, SNEGSKA (reference sequence). V was clipped by 5 bases and J by 5 bases, with 15 bases between them. This CDR3 reads CSAPRQSRETQYF. CDR3 coding DNA: TGCAGTGCTCCCCGACAGTCTCGGGAGACCCAGTACTTC.

V gene TRBV3-1 combines with J gene TRBJ1-5; D uncertain. Germline values: CDR1 LGHDT, CDR2 YNNKEL (reference sequence). V lost 0 bases to trimming and J lost 7 bases, with 16 bases between them. The CDR3 spans 16 residues. CDR3 in DNA: TGTGCCAGCAGCCAAGACGGAGGGCCTGGCGGGCAGCCCCAGCATTTT. Protein product: CASSQDGGPGGQPQHF.

The chain carries TRBV9 and TRBJ2-3; the D gene is possibly TRBD1 (6 bases). V lost 2 bases and J lost 0, with 10 bases in between. The CDR3 totals 15 residues. Germline V gene lookup returns CDR1 SGDLS and CDR2 YYNGEE. As DNA, the CDR3 is TGTGCCAGCAGCGTCCTGGGGGCAAGCACAGATACGCAGTATTTT. It yields the protein CASSVLGASTDTQYF. The full variable domain, completed using reference TRBV9 and TRBJ2-3, is DSGVTQTPKHLITATGQRVTLRCSPRSGDLSVYWYQQSLDQGLQFLIQYYNGEERAKGNILERFSAQQFPDLHSELNLSSLELGDSALYFCASSVLGASTDTQYFGPGTRLTVL.

This clonotype has a single count. The V call is TRBV7-2, the J call TRBJ2-1; D unresolved. V lost 5 bases and J 10 bases, leaving 12 bases between the germline ends. Germline CDR1 and CDR2: SGHTA and FQGNSA. The CDR3 has 12 residues. CDR3 in amino acids: CASSLSGREQFF. CDR3 nucleotide sequence: TGTGCCAGCAGCCTTAGTGGGCGCGAGCAGTTCTTC.

The chain carries TRBV4-2 and TRBJ2-6; the match to TRBD2 covers 8 bases. Germline V gene sequence: CDR1 LGHNA, CDR2 YNFKEQ. CDR3 length equals 19 residues. J was trimmed by 0 bases and V by 0 bases; bases with no gene match: 7. The CDR3 region is CASSQEGRGAFSGANVLTF. The CDR3 DNA is TGTGCCAGCAGCCAAGAAGGGCGGGGGGCTTTCTCTGGGGCCAACGTCCTGACTTTC.

V and J are TRBV29-1 and TRBJ1-3, with TRBD1 as a possible D gene (5 bases). The CDR3 sequence is 17 residues long. The V end was cut by 4 bases, the J end by 0 bases, with 19 bases between. Germline CDR1 and CDR2: SQVTM and ANQGSEA. The CDR3 protein is CSVAGRDPSYSGNTIYF. Here the CDR3 DNA reads TGCAGCGTTGCGGGCAGGGACCCTTCCTACTCTGGAAACACCATATATTTT.

The J gene is TRBJ1-1, the V gene TRBV20-1; unclear D gene. Germline V gene sequence: CDR1 DFQATT, CDR2 SNEGSKA (reference sequence). V lost 3 bases and J 1 base, leaving 15 bases between the germline ends. This CDR3 comprises 15 residues. The CDR3 protein is CSASFHRTENTEAFF. CDR3 bases: TGCAGTGCTAGTTTTCACCGGACGGAGAACACTGAAGCTTTCTTT.